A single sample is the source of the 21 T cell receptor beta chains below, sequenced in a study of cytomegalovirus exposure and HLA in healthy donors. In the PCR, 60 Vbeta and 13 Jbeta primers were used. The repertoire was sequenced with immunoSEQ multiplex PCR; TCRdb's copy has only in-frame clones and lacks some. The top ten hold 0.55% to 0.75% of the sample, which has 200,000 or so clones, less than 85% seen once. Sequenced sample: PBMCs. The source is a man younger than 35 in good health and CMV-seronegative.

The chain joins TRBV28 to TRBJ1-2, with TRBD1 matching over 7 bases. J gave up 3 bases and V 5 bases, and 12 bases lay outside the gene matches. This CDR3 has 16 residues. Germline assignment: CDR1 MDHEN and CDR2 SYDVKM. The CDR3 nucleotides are TGTGCCAGCAGTCCCCAGGACAGGTCGTGGGACTATGGCTACACCTTC. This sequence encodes CASSPQDRSWDYGYTF.

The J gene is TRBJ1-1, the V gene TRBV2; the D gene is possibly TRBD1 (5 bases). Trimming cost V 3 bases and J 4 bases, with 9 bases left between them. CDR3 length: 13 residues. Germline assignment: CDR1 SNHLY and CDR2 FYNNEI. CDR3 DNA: TGTGCCAGCAGTGACAGGGAATTCACTGAAGCTTTCTTT. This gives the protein CASSDREFTEAFF.

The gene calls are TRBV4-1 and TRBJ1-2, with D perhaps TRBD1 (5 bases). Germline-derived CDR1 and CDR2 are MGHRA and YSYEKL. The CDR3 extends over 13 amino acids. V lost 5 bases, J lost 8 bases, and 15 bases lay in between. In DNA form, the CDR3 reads TGCGCCAGCAGCTACAATCCGGGGGACGGCTACACCTTC. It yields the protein CASSYNPGDGYTF.

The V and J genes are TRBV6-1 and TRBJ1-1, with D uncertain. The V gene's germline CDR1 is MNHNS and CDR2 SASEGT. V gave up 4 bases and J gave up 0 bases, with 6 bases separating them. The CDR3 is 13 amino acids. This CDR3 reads CASSGPMNTEAFF. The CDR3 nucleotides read TGTGCCAGCAGTGGGCCCATGAACACTGAAGCTTTCTTT.

In nucleotides, the CDR3 is TGTGCCAGCAGCTTAGTTCCTAGCGAGAGGTACGAGCAGTACTTC. Translating gives CASSLVPSERYEQYF. The V call is TRBV11-2, the J call TRBJ2-7; D possibly corresponds to TRBD2 (6 bases). The germline V and J ends were trimmed by 1 base and 4 bases, with 14 bases remaining between them. Germline CDR1 reads SGHAT; CDR2 reads FQNNGV. The CDR3 spans 15 residues.

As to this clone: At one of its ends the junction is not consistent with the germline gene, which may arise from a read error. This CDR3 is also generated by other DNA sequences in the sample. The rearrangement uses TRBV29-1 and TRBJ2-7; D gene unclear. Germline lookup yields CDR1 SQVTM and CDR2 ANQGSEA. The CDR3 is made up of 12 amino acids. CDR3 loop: CSVEVQFQEQYF. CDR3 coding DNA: TGCAGCGTCGAAGTTCAGTTCCAGGAGCAGTACTTC.

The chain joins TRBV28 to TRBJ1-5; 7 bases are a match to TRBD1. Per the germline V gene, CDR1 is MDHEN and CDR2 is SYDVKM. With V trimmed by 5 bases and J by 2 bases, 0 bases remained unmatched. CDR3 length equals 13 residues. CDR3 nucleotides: TGTGCCAGCAGTCAGGGGGGCAATCAGCCCCAGCATTTT. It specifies CASSQGGNQPQHF.

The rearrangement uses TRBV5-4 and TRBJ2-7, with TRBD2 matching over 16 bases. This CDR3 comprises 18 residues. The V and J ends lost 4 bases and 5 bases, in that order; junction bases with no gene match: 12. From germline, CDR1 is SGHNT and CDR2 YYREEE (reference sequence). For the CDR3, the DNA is TGTGCCAGCAGCACCGGGACTAGCGGGGGGGGTCGTTCCCACGAGCAGTACTTC. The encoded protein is CASSTGTSGGGRSHEQYF. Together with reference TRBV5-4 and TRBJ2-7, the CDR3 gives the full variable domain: ETGVTQSPTHLIKTRGQQVTLRCSSQSGHNTVSWYQQALGQGPQFIFQYYREEENGRGNFPPRFSGLQFPNYSSELNVNALELDDSALYLCASSTGTSGGGRSHEQYFGPGTRLTVT.

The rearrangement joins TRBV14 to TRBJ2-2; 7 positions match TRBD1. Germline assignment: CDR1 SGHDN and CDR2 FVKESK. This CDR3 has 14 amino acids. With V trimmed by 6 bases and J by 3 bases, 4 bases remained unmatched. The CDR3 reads CASSLQGDTGELFF. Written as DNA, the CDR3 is TGTGCCAGCAGTCTCCAGGGGGACACCGGGGAGCTGTTTTTT.

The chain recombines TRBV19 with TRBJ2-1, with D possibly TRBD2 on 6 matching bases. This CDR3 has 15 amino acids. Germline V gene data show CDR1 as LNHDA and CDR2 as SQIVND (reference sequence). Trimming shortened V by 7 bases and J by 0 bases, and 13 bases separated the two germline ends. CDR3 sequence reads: CASTREPYSYNEQFF. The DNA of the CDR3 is TGTGCCAGTACCCGGGAGCCGTACTCCTACAATGAGCAGTTCTTC.

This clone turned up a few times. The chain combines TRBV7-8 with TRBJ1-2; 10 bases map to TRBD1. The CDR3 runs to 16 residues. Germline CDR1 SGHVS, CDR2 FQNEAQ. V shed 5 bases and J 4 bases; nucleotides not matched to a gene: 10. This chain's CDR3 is CASSTRTGGKRYGYTF. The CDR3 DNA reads TGTGCCAGCAGCACACGGACAGGGGGGAAACGCTATGGCTACACCTTC.

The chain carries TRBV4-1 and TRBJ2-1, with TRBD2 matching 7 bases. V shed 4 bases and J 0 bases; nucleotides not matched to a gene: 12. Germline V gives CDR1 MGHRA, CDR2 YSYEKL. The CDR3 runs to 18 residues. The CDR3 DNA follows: TGCGCCAGCAGCCCAAGCCCCCCTAGCGGACCCTCCTACAATGAGCAGTTCTTC. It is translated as CASSPSPPSGPSYNEQFF.

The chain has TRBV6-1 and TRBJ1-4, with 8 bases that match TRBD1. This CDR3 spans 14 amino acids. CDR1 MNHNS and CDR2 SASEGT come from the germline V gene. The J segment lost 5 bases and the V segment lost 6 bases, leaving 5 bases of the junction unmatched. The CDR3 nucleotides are TGTGCCAGCAGGACAGGGGTTGGGAATGAAAAACTGTTTTTT. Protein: CASRTGVGNEKLFF.

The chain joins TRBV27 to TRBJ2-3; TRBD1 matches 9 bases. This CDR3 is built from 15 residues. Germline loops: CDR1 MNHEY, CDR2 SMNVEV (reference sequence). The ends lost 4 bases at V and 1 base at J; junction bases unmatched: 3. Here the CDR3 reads CASSYRDRGTDTQYF. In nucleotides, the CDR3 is TGTGCCAGCAGTTACCGGGACAGGGGCACAGATACGCAGTATTTT.

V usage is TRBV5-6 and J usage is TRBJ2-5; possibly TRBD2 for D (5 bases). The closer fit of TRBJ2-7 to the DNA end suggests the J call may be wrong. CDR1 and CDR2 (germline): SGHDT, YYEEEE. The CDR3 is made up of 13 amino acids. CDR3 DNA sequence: TGTGCCAGCAGCCGCGGGCCCTCCTACGAGCAGTACTTC. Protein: CASSRGPSYEQYF.

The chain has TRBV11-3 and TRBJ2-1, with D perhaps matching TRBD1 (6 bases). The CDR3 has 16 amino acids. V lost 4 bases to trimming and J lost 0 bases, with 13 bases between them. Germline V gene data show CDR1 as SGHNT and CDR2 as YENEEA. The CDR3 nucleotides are TGTGCCAGCAGCTCCCCGGGACATACCTCCTACAATGAGCAGTTCTTC. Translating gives CASSSPGHTSYNEQFF.

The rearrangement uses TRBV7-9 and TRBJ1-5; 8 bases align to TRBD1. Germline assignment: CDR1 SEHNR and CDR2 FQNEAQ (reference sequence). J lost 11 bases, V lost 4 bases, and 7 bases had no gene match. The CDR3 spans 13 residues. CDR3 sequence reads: CASSWDRFPAQHF. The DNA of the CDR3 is TGTGCCAGCAGCTGGGACAGGTTCCCGGCCCAGCATTTT.

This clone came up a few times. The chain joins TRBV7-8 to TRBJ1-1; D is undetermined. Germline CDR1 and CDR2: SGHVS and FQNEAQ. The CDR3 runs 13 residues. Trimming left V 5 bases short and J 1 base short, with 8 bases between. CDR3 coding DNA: TGTGCCAGCAGCCCCTATACGAACACTGAAGCTTTCTTT. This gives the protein CASSPYTNTEAFF.

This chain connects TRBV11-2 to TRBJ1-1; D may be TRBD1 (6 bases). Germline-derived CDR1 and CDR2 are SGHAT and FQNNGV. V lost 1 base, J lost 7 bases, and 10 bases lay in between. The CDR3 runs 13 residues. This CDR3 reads CASSLVLTGEAFF. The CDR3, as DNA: TGTGCCAGCAGCTTAGTCTTGACAGGTGAAGCTTTCTTT.

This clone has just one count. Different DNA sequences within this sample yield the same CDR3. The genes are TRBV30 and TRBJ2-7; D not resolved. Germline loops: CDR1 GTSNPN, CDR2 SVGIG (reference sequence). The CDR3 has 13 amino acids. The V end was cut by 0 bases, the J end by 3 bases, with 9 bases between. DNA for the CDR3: TGTGCCTGGAGTGTACGCGACTTCTACGAGCAGTACTTC. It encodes CAWSVRDFYEQYF.

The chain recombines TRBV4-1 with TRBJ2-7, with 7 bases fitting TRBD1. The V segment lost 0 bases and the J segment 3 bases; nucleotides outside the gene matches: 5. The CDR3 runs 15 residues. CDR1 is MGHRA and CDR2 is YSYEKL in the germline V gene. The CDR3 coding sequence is TGCGCCAGCAGCCAAGATCCTACAGGGGTCTACGAGCAGTACTTC. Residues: CASSQDPTGVYEQYF.